The 5 T cell receptor beta chains in this list originate from one sample, sequenced in a study of Graves' ophthalmopathy and Graves' hyperthyroidism. RNA transcripts were the source from which TCR beta CDR3 regions were amplified. HTBI primers were employed in first-round RT-PCR, then a second-round multiplex PCR followed. A single record per CDR3 protein comes from TCRdb applying MiXCR to the multiplex PCR reads. The table has about 340,000 distinct CDR3 sequences, 15% to 20% seen once. The specimen was peripheral blood. Receptors originate from an adult man with Graves' ophthalmopathy.

The V gene is TRBV7-2, the J gene TRBJ1-1, with D perhaps matching TRBD1 (6 bases). The germline CDR1 and CDR2 sequences are SGHTA and FQGNSA. V was shortened by 5 bases and J by 7 bases, with 14 bases between the two germline ends. The CDR3 spans 13 residues. The CDR3 spells CASSPLRTDEAFF. In nucleotides, the CDR3 is TGTGCCAGCAGCCCACTTCGGACAGATGAAGCTTTCTTT.

The table lists this clonotype with many counts. This chain links TRBV15 with TRBJ1-5; the D is unclear. The CDR3 contains 16 residues. V lost 0 bases to trimming and J lost 7 bases, with 16 bases between them. Germline-derived CDR1 and CDR2 are LNHNV and YYDKDF (reference sequence). The CDR3 DNA is TGTGCCACCAGCAGAGATCTTGTGGGGTCCGGGCAGCCCCAGCATTTT. Its protein is CATSRDLVGSGQPQHF.

This clonotype was counted ten times or more. V is TRBV5-1 and J is TRBJ2-7, with no clear D. Germline-derived CDR1 and CDR2 are SGHRS and YFSETQ. The V and J ends lost 0 bases and 0 bases respectively, with 10 bases between them. CDR3 length equals 15 residues. The CDR3 here is CASSLAALTSYEQYF. DNA for the CDR3: TGCGCCAGCAGCTTGGCCGCGCTTACCTCCTACGAGCAGTACTTC.

This clonotype was detected many times. The CDR3: CASSQTGRNTEAFF. DNA of the CDR3: TGTGCCAGCAGTCAGACAGGGAGGAACACTGAAGCTTTCTTT. The chain uses TRBV6-2 or TRBV6-3 and TRBJ1-1; TRBD1 agrees at 7 bases. The CDR3 loop spans 14 amino acids. Germline assignment: CDR1 MNHEY and CDR2 SVGEGT. Trimming at V came to 5 bases and at J to 1 base, leaving 4 bases not matched to a gene.

This chain uses TRBV6-2 or TRBV6-3 with TRBJ2-5; TRBD1 agrees at 7 bases. After removal of 5 bases from V and 2 bases from J, the junction contained 11 bases not matched to a gene. The germline CDR1 and CDR2 sequences are MNHEY and SVGEGT. CDR3 length: 16 residues. In DNA form, the CDR3 reads TGTGCCAGCAGTGCTAATACAGGGGCCAATCAAGAGACCCAGTACTTC. It yields the protein CASSANTGANQETQYF.